This T cell receptor (beta chain) originates from a study of cytomegalovirus exposure and HLA in healthy donors (dated by TCRdb to about 2017). For the study in its entirety: According to a later analysis, the 120 or so validation repertoires were produced on the same platform as the roughly 700 repertoires of the first cohort. The study combined high-throughput TCR immunosequencing, statistical association of individual TCRs with disease status, and machine learning to predict cytomegalovirus infection status. Along with the approximately 650-subject first cohort, a separate validation cohort of around 120 different subjects was used. The study aimed to test whether signatures of past pathogen exposure could be identified by cataloging public T cell receptors.

Library construction relied on the immunoSEQ multiplex PCR assay. The authors processed their data as follows. A statistical classification framework was developed to diagnose cytomegalovirus status using the catalog of TCR beta chain sequences. TCRdb re-hosts the immuneACCESS table, in-frame sequences only. Its copies lack some clones; in the studies checked, an unresolved V gene accounts for under half of them, and the cause for the rest is not known. V, J and clone size are those of that table, while D and trimming were read from the DNA. The sample records 250,000 to 400,000 clones, approximately 88% of which are singletons. The top ten hold roughly 0.96% of the sample. Broad study findings and their caveats: The study gave a list of roughly 150 TCR beta chains associated with cytomegalovirus. Cytomegalovirus status was reported to be diagnosed by the classifier with high specificity and sensitivity in both the original and validation cohorts. In a later analysis, TCRs clustered in the first cohort were found to also tend to co-occur in the 130 or so validation repertoires, with 90% to 95% of cluster scores above 0. Most TCR sequences were seen in very few donors, while some public TCRs were found in many individuals. All 120 or so repertoires were used to score co-occurrence in the validation cohort in a later analysis, because that analysis had no HLA typing for the cohort. According to the authors, the approach could potentially be generalized to other disease states and immunological phenotypes. A few of the identified cytomegalovirus-associated TCR beta chains were confirmed in vitro to be specific for cytomegalovirus antigens.

Donors formed part of the validation cohort, which comprised over a hundred subjects and was distinct from the first cohort of 690 or so subjects. Details on this clone: The clone's antigen remains unknown. Nothing much larger sits one base from this clone, and base qualities are not available.

The sample consisted of PBMCs. The TCR originated in a man aged 25 to 40 in good health and CMV-seronegative.

The CDR3 has the sequence CAHRVGEYNEQFF. The bases read TGTGCACACAGGGTGGGAGAGTACAATGAGCAGTTCTTC. This sequence uses TRBV6-1 and TRBJ2-1; the D region possibly corresponds to TRBD1 (6 bases align). The cysteine opens and the phenylalanine closes a CDR3 of 13 amino acids. Kept here is only the CDR3 DNA, which spans 39 bases and is read in frame from base 1. Looking up the germline V gene yields CDR1 MNHNS and CDR2 SASEGT.